A single sample gave rise to the 2 T cell receptor beta chains below, sequenced in a study of CD8+ T cells in alopecia areata. Treatment: oral pan-JAK inhibitor, 5-10 mg twice daily. cDNA prepared by RNA extraction and subsequent reverse transcription served as the template for sequencing. Some clones are missing from TCRdb's copy, which holds only in-frame ones; the method was immunoSEQ multiplex PCR. The data contain 270,000 or so clones, 55% to 70% of them singletons. The sample consisted of CD4+ T cells sorted from blood, taken at week 24, from a patient treated with tofacitinib. The receptors shown here come from a human donor with alopecia areata.

The rearrangement links TRBV19 to TRBJ1-5, with TRBD1 matching 10 bases. The germline gives CDR1 LNHDA, CDR2 SQIVND (reference sequence). This CDR3 contains 15 residues. V trimming: 4 bases; J trimming: 2 bases; junction bases outside the gene matches: 2. CDR3 in DNA: TGTGCCAGTAGTACCGGGACAGGGGGCAATCAGCCCCAGCATTTT. Translated: CASSTGTGGNQPQHF.

This sequence joins TRBV4-2 and TRBJ2-3, with D perhaps TRBD1 or TRBD2 (5 bases each). Germline V lookup: CDR1 LGHNA, CDR2 YNFKEQ. V was clipped by 4 bases and J by 0 bases, with 8 bases between them. The length of the CDR3 is 14 residues. In DNA, the CDR3 is TGTGCCAGCAGCCCGGGGCGCAGCACAGATACGCAGTATTTT. It codes for CASSPGRSTDTQYF.